This entry is about one T cell receptor (beta chain). Antigen: not known. The data were taken from a study of cytomegalovirus exposure and HLA in healthy donors. It was with 60 Vbeta and 13 Jbeta primers that the PCR ran. Produced via immunoSEQ multiplex PCR; TCRdb's table is partial and in-frame only. The sample includes tens of thousands of clones, roughly 84% of them seen just once. V lost 2 bases, J lost 0 bases, and 7 bases lay in between. In germline, CDR1 is MNHEY, CDR2 SVGAGI. The CDR3 has 14 amino acids. Findings and limits, study-wide: Reportedly, fewer N-insertions than the approximately 690-donor mean appeared in an Asian-associated ancestry cluster in a later analysis. The authors enumerated some 160 TCR beta chains as linked to cytomegalovirus. Reports showed the classifier diagnosing cytomegalovirus status with high specificity and sensitivity. Solely CMV serostatus was available to characterize immune exposure.

The chain employs TRBV6-5 and TRBJ1-2; D uncertain. The TCR comes from a young man in good health and CMV-seronegative. The sequenced material came from PBMCs. DNA of the CDR3: TGTGCCAGCAGTTACAAGCGGACTAACTATGGCTACACCTTC. Translated: CASSYKRTNYGYTF.